The clone carrying this TCR beta chain was seen only once. Its antigen is undetermined. These data belong to a study of radiation and T cells in renal cell carcinoma. Across the whole study: Nephrectomy followed 15 Gy stereotactic body radiation by 4 weeks.

Described time point: blood 2 weeks post-SBRT. Treatment indicated: 15 Gy SBRT to primary tumor, nephrectomy 4 weeks later. After SBRT, blood was collected at 2 and 4 weeks, plus baseline. The tumor was a clear cell renal cell carcinoma. Broader study findings: From baseline, blood top tumor clonotypes peaked at 2 weeks post-radiation.

V gave up 4 bases and J gave up 3 bases, with 5 bases separating them. The CDR3 length is 12 residues. Germline V gene data show CDR1 as LGHNA and CDR2 as YNFKEQ. Assay used: immunoSEQ multiplex PCR; TCRdb lists only in-frame clones, some missing. The data show approximately 79,000 clones, 82% seen once. This chain joins TRBV4-2 and TRBJ2-3; D not resolved. The sequenced sample was blood, obtained from a patient whose treatment included radiotherapy and nephrectomy. The origin of this receptor is a man aged 55 to 69 with renal cell carcinoma. CDR3 DNA sequence: TGTGCCAGCAGCCTTTTTACAGATACGCAGTATTTT. The encoded protein is CASSLFTDTQYF.